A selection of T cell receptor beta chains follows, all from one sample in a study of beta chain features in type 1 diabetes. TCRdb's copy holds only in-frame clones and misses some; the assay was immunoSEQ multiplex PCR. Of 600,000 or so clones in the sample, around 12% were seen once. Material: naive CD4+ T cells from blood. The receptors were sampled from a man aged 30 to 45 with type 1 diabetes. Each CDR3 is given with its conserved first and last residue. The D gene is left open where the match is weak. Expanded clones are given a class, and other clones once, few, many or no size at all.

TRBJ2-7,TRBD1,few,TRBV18,TGTGCCAGCTCCCCGCAAGGGACAGGCATTTACGAGCAGTACTTC,CASSPQGTGIYEQYF
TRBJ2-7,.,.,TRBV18,TGTGCCAGCTCACCACCGGCAGGGGACGAGCAGTACTTC,CASSPPAGDEQYF
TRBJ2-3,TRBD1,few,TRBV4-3,TGCGCCAGCAGCCAAGGGACAGGGGGTACAGATACGCAGTATTTT,CASSQGTGGTDTQYF
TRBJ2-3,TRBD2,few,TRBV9,TGTGCCACAAATAGCGGGGGGTACACAGATACGCAGTATTTT,CATNSGGYTDTQYF
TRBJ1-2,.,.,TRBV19,TGTGCCAGTAGTACCCATACAGAGTCCAACCTCTATGGCTACACCTTC,CASSTHTESNLYGYTF
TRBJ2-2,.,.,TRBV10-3,TGTGCCATCAGTGACTCCCGTAAGAACACCGGGGAGCTGTTTTTT,CAISDSRKNTGELFF
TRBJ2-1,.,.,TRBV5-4,TGTGCCAGCAGCTTGATGGCGGAGGATGAGCAGTTCTTC,CASSLMAEDEQFF
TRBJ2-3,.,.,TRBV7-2,TGTGCCAGCAGCCAAGGACCCCCAGAACCGGGCCCCCCTGATACGCAGTATTTT,CASSQGPPEPGPPDTQYF
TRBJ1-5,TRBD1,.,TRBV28,TGTGCCAGCAGTTTAGGGGACAGGAATCAGCCCCAGCATTTT,CASSLGDRNQPQHF
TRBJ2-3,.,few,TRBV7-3,TGTGCCAGCAGGCTTACAGCGCGAGATACGCAGTATTTT,CASRLTARDTQYF
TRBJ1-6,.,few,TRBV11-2,TGTGCCAGCAGCTTCGACGCCTCCTATAATTCACCCCTCCACTTT,CASSFDASYNSPLHF
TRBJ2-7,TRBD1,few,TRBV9,TGTGCCAGCAGCGTAGGGCAGGGGGCGGCTTACGAGCAGTACTTC,CASSVGQGAAYEQYF
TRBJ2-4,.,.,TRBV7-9,TGTGCCAGCAGCCCCCCTGGGGCCAAAAACATTCAGTACTTC,CASSPPGAKNIQYF
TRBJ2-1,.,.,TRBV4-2,TGTGCCAGCAGCCAATCCACCCCGGGGGCGGGAAATGAGCAGTTCTTC,CASSQSTPGAGNEQFF
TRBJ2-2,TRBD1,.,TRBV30,TGTGCCTGGAGTGTATTAGGGGGCCACTCCACCGGGGAGCTGTTTTTT,CAWSVLGGHSTGELFF
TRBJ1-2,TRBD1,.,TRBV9,TGTGCCAGCAGCGCAGGGGGCCAGGTCGGCTATGGCTACACCTTC,CASSAGGQVGYGYTF
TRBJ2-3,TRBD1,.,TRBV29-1,TGCAGCGTTCCCGGGACAGGGCGTCCATCTAGCACAGATACGCAGTATTTT,CSVPGTGRPSSTDTQYF
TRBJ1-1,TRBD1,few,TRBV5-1,TGCGCCAGCAGCTCCGGACAGGGTGGCACTGAAGCTTTCTTT,CASSSGQGGTEAFF
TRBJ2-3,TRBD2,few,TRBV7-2,TGTGCCAGCAGACTTAGCGGGGGGACCAGCACAGATACGCAGTATTTT,CASRLSGGTSTDTQYF
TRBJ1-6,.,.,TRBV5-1,TGCGCCAGCAGCTTGGGGAGCAGCGTGAATTCACCCCTCCACTTT,CASSLGSSVNSPLHF
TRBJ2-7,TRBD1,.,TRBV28,TGTGCCAGCAGCCCCGCCGGGACAGGGAGCGAGCAGTACTTC,CASSPAGTGSEQYF
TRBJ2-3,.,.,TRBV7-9,TGTGCCAGCAGCTTTGCCCGAGATACGCAGTATTTT,CASSFARDTQYF
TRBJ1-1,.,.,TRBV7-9,TGTGCCAGCAGCTTACGGGGGTCGGGCACTGAAGCTTTCTTT,CASSLRGSGTEAFF
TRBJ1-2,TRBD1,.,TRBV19,TGTGCCAGTAGTACCGATGGGACAGGTTTGGATGGCTACACCTTC,CASSTDGTGLDGYTF
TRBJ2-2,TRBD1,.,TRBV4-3,TGCGCCAGCAGCCAATGGGAAACAGGGGCTTCGAACACCGGGGAGCTGTTTTTT,CASSQWETGASNTGELFF
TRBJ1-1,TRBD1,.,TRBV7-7,TGTGCTAGCAGCCTCGGGACAGGGGGTGAAGCTTTCTTT,CASSLGTGGEAFF
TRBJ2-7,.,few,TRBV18,TGTGCCAGCTCACCCCTGGCCTTAAGCTCCTACGAGCAGTACTTC,CASSPLALSSYEQYF
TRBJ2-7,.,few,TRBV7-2,TGTGCCAGCAGCTCCCACGGTCGTAATCCCTACGAGCAGTACTTC,CASSSHGRNPYEQYF
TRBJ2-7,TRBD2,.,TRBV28,TGTGCCAGCACTCGCGGGGGAACCTACGAGCAGTACTTC,CASTRGGTYEQYF
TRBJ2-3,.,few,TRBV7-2,TGTGCCAGCAGCCCCACCGAGAGGTATAGCGGCCTGGGCGATACGCAGTATTTT,CASSPTERYSGLGDTQYF
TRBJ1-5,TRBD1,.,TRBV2,TGTGCCAGCAGCCGAACCTCCGGGACAGGTAATAGCAATCAGCCCCAGCATTTT,CASSRTSGTGNSNQPQHF
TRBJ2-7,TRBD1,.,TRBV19,TGTGCCAGTAGTATTAGTAGTGGGACAGGGGTTTCCTACGAGCAGTACTTC,CASSISSGTGVSYEQYF
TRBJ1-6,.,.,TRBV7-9,TGTGCCAGCAGCTTAGAAGGTTCACCCCTCCACTTT,CASSLEGSPLHF
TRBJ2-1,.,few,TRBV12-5,TGTGCTAGTGGTTTGGGGAACCCCTCCTACAATGAGCAGTTCTTC,CASGLGNPSYNEQFF
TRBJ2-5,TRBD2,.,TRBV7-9,TGTGCCACCCCTGGCGGGGGGTCACAAGAGACCCAGTACTTC,CATPGGGSQETQYF
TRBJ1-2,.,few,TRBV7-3,TGTGCCAGCAGCCCGGGCGGGGACCCAAGGAGTGGCTACACCTTC,CASSPGGDPRSGYTF
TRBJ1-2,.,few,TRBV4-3,TGCGCCAGCAGCCAAGTGGTAGGGAGGGGCTACACCTTC,CASSQVVGRGYTF
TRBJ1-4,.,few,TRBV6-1,TGTGCCAGCAGTGACCCAGGAATCCCTGGTGAAAAACTGTTTTTT,CASSDPGIPGEKLFF
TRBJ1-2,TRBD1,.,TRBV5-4,TGTGCCAGCAGCCCGACAGGGTTCTATGGCTACACCTTC,CASSPTGFYGYTF
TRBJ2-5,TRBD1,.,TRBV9,TGTGCCAGCAGCGTAGGAGGGGACAGGGGGCAGGAGACCCAGTACTTC,CASSVGGDRGQETQYF
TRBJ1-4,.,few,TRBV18,TGTGCCAGCTCACCACGATCGGGCAGTCCCTCAACTAATGAAAAACTGTTTTTT,CASSPRSGSPSTNEKLFF
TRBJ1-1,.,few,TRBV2,TGTGCCAGCAGTGAAGCACGCCTGACGAACACTGAAGCTTTCTTT,CASSEARLTNTEAFF
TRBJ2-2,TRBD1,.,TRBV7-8,TGTGCCAGCAGCTTAGTCCTTCGGACAGGGTTGAACACCGGGGAGCTGTTTTTT,CASSLVLRTGLNTGELFF
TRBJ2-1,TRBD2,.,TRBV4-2,TGTGCCAGCAGCCAAGGGACTAGCGGGGCACGCAATGAGCAGTTCTTC,CASSQGTSGARNEQFF
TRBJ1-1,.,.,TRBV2,TGTGCCAGCAGTGAGCTAGCGGGTTACACTGAAGCTTTCTTT,CASSELAGYTEAFF
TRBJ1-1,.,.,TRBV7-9,TGTGCCAGCAGCGCTCAGGGCGAAGCTTTCTTT,CASSAQGEAFF
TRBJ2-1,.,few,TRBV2,TGTGCCAGCAGTGAGCTCACTACCGGCCGGCAGTTCTTC,CASSELTTGRQFF
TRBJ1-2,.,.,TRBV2,TGTGCCAGCAGTGTAAGGGCCCTTTTCCCCAATGGCTACACCTTC,CASSVRALFPNGYTF
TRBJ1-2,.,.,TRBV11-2,TGTGCCAGCAGCTTAGCACTATGGGATGGCTACACCTTC,CASSLALWDGYTF
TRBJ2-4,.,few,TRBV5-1,TGCGCCAGCAGCTTGGCCGAGACACCCAAAAACATTCAGTACTTC,CASSLAETPKNIQYF